The 26 T cell receptor beta chains below all came from one sample that was sequenced in a study of T cell repertoires in cytomegalovirus infection. These receptors lack a known antigen. TCRdb redid the calling of the reads with MiXCR, one entry per CDR3 protein. The sample has 150,000 or so distinct CDR3 sequences, roughly a fifth seen once. Sequences were derived from CD8+ T cells from cultured PBMCs, sampled from culture after CMV antigen stimulation. The origin of the receptors is a human donor in good health (CMV status not recorded). Some clones in this sample may be carry-over from other donors' samples.

J is TRBJ2-7 and V is TRBV6-2 or TRBV6-3; D perhaps matches TRBD2 (5 bases). The CDR3 totals 15 residues. CDR1 MNHEY and CDR2 SVGEGT come from the germline V gene. V lost 6 bases, J lost 3 bases, and 18 bases lay in between. As DNA, the CDR3 is TGTGCCAGCAGACGAGGCCGGGGAGACTACTACGAGCAGTACTTC. Encoded protein: CASRRGRGDYYEQYF.

V usage is TRBV7-2 and J usage is TRBJ1-2; D call uncertain. Trimming left V 1 base short and J 8 bases short, with 14 bases between. This CDR3 contains 14 residues. Germline loops: CDR1 SGHTA, CDR2 FQGNSA. This chain's CDR3 is CASSLVSGGGGYTF. The CDR3 DNA is TGTGCCAGCAGCTTAGTCTCAGGCGGTGGGGGCTACACCTTC.

This chain uses TRBV4-2 with TRBJ1-1; D call uncertain. Trimming removed 1 base at V and 8 bases at J, with 14 bases between. Germline loops: CDR1 LGHNA, CDR2 YNFKEQ. The CDR3 has 14 residues. CDR3 in amino acids: CASSQVGKSLEAFF. CDR3 nucleotides: TGTGCCAGCAGCCAAGTGGGCAAGTCACTCGAAGCTTTCTTT.

This clonotype was detected a few times. The chain combines TRBV6-8 with TRBJ2-7, with D uncertain. CDR1 and CDR2 from the germline V gene are MNHGY and SAAAGT. This CDR3 has 15 amino acids. V was shortened by 3 bases and J by 0 bases, with 12 bases between the two germline ends. This chain's CDR3 is CASSYLPSASYEQYF. CDR3 in DNA: TGTGCCAGCAGTTATCTCCCCTCAGCCTCCTACGAGCAGTACTTC.

This clonotype has more than one count but fewer than ten. This chain uses TRBV7-3 with TRBJ2-2; 9 nucleotides line up with TRBD1. CDR1 SGHTA and CDR2 FQGTGA come from the germline V gene. The trim removed 0 bases at V and 3 bases at J, leaving 2 bases unmatched. The CDR3 is made up of 16 amino acids. The CDR3 DNA sequence: TGTGCCAGCAGCTTAACGGACAGGGGATACACCGGGGAGCTGTTTTTT. Translation gives CASSLTDRGYTGELFF.

At least ten counts were recorded for this clonotype. The chain combines TRBV4-1 with TRBJ1-2; no firm D call. The CDR3 is 16 amino acids. Per the germline V gene, CDR1 is MGHRA and CDR2 is YSYEKL. Trimming removed 0 bases from V and 6 bases from J, with 17 bases in between. The CDR3 region has the DNA TGCGCCAGCAGCCAAGACGGAGGAGGTTTAATCCATGGCTACACCTTC. The encoded protein is CASSQDGGGLIHGYTF.

This clonotype has more than one count but fewer than ten. The rearrangement uses TRBV9 and TRBJ1-6; D gene ambiguous. With 2 bases removed from V and 9 bases from J, the gap between germline ends came to 9 bases. This CDR3 is 13 amino acids long. The germline V gene has CDR1 SGDLS and CDR2 YYNGEE. CDR3 in amino acids: CASSVGRSSPLHF. The CDR3, as DNA: TGTGCCAGCAGCGTCGGGAGGAGTTCACCCCTCCACTTT.

This clonotype was detected a few times. The genes are TRBV9 and TRBJ2-7; 7 bases align to TRBD1. V lost 3 bases, J lost 0 bases, and 6 bases stayed unmatched. The length of the CDR3 is 15 residues. Germline V gene data show CDR1 as SGDLS and CDR2 as YYNGEE. This CDR3 is CASSAKQGTSYEQYF. The CDR3 nucleotides read TGTGCCAGCAGCGCCAAACAGGGGACCTCCTACGAGCAGTACTTC.

V is TRBV28 and J is TRBJ2-1; D might be TRBD2 (6 bases). The CDR3 spans 16 residues. Germline values: CDR1 MDHEN, CDR2 SYDVKM. V was trimmed by 3 bases and J by 0 bases, leaving 12 bases between them. CDR3 sequence (DNA): TGTGCCAGCAGTTTCCCATCAGCGGGCTCCTACAATGAGCAGTTCTTC. Translated, it gives CASSFPSAGSYNEQFF.

The V gene is TRBV7-8, the J gene TRBJ1-4, with D maybe TRBD1 (6 bases). The germline CDR1 and CDR2 sequences are SGHVS and FQNEAQ. Between the trimmed V and J ends, which lost 4 bases and 3 bases, there was a span of 12 bases. The CDR3 runs 15 residues. The CDR3 region has the DNA TGTGCCAGCAGCTCGGGGAGGACAGCTAATGAAAAACTGTTTTTT. This sequence encodes CASSSGRTANEKLFF.

This clonotype occurred a few times. The chain couples TRBV7-2 to TRBJ2-5, with D possibly TRBD1 on 6 matching bases. The CDR3 sequence is 15 residues long. Germline CDR1 and CDR2: SGHTA and FQGNSA. V lost 5 bases to trimming and J lost 2 bases, with 15 bases between them. The CDR3 region is CASSIWTALQETQYF. The CDR3 nucleotides are TGTGCCAGCAGCATCTGGACAGCTTTACAAGAGACCCAGTACTTC.

J is TRBJ2-1 and V is TRBV7-6; a weak D match, TRBD1 (5 bases). Per the germline V gene, CDR1 is SGHVS and CDR2 is FNYEAQ. The CDR3 runs 12 residues. Trimming took off 4 bases at V and 10 bases at J, with 11 bases between the two ends. The DNA of the CDR3 is TGTGCCAGCAGCTCTGACAGCCACGAGCAGTTCTTC. It is translated as CASSSDSHEQFF.

The chain has TRBV3-1 and TRBJ2-1; D gene ambiguous. CDR1 LGHDT and CDR2 YNNKEL come from the germline V gene (reference sequence). The CDR3 spans 15 residues. Trimming pared 2 bases from V and 7 bases from J, leaving 15 bases between. The CDR3 nucleotides read TGTGCCAGCAGCCAAATCCCTGGGGATATGAATGAGCAGTTCTTC. Amino acids: CASSQIPGDMNEQFF.

The chain recombines TRBV12-3 or TRBV12-4 with TRBJ2-7, with TRBD1 as a possible D gene (6 bases). The CDR3 length is 14 residues. Trimming cost V 7 bases and J 6 bases, with 19 bases left between them. CDR3 in DNA: TGTGCCAGCACCCCCTTCGGGACACTGGGCGAGCAGTACTTC. Translated: CASTPFGTLGEQYF.

This clonotype showed up many times. This chain uses TRBV11-2 with TRBJ1-2, with D maybe TRBD1 (5 bases). Germline CDR1 SGHAT, CDR2 FQNNGV. Trimming cost V 1 base and J 7 bases, with 16 bases left between them. The CDR3 covers 15 residues. CDR3 in amino acids: CASSLAPGAMSGYTF. As DNA, the CDR3 is TGTGCCAGCAGCTTAGCCCCCGGGGCGATGAGTGGCTACACCTTC.

In its sample, this clonotype was seen a few times. The V call is TRBV28, the J call TRBJ2-5; D gene ambiguous. Germline V gives CDR1 MDHEN, CDR2 SYDVKM. The CDR3 contains 17 residues. Trimming removed 6 bases at V and 3 bases at J, with 23 bases between. DNA of the CDR3: TGTGCCAGCAGCCCCATAGGGCTGAGACCGTTGGAAGAGACCCAGTACTTC. Translated, it gives CASSPIGLRPLEETQYF.

In its sample, this clonotype was seen a few times. The rearrangement joins TRBV2 to TRBJ1-5; 8 bases line up with TRBD1. The CDR3 totals 15 residues. Looked up from germline, CDR1 is SNHLY and CDR2 is FYNNEI. After removal of 5 bases from V and 3 bases from J, the junction contained 6 bases not matched to a gene. In nucleotides, the CDR3 is TGTGCCAGCAGTTACGGACAGGGCGCCAATCAGCCCCAGCATTTT. As protein: CASSYGQGANQPQHF.

This chain uses TRBV27 with TRBJ2-7; the D is unclear. CDR3 length: 12 residues. V lost 6 bases and J 3 bases, leaving 9 bases between the germline ends. Germline V gene lookup returns CDR1 MNHEY and CDR2 SMNVEV (reference sequence). The CDR3 loop reads CASSKNRYEQYF. For the CDR3, the DNA is TGTGCCAGCAGCAAGAATCGCTACGAGCAGTACTTC.

This clonotype has only a few counts. V and J are TRBV7-6 and TRBJ2-1; D call uncertain. This CDR3 region has 15 residues. The V end was cut by 0 bases, the J end by 4 bases, with 10 bases between. Germline V CDR1 and CDR2: SGHVS, FNYEAQ. Here the CDR3 reads CASSLAFLHYNEQFF. CDR3 nucleotide sequence: TGTGCCAGCAGCTTAGCGTTCTTGCATTACAATGAGCAGTTCTTC.

The chain links TRBV12-3 or TRBV12-4 to TRBJ1-4; TRBD1 might be the D (5 bases). The CDR3 length is 14 residues. V was clipped by 6 bases and J by 8 bases, with 16 bases between them. The CDR3 spells CASRRGPRGEKLFF. The CDR3 bases are TGTGCCAGCAGGCGGGGCCCGAGAGGGGAAAAACTGTTTTTT.

By share, this clonotype ranks as medium-sized (0.01 to 0.1%). This chain connects TRBV6-2 or TRBV6-3 to TRBJ1-5; D is possibly TRBD1 (6 bases). This CDR3 region has 18 residues. Germline V gene lookup returns CDR1 MNHEY and CDR2 SVGEGT. The germline V and J ends were trimmed by 2 bases and 1 base, with 18 bases remaining between them. The CDR3 DNA is TGTGCCAGCAGTTACCGAAGAAACAGGGAAATCAGCAATCAGCCCCAGCATTTT. The encoded protein is CASSYRRNREISNQPQHF.

This chain connects TRBV4-2 to TRBJ1-6; no definite D call. V was cut by 7 bases and J by 11 bases, with 12 bases left in between. Germline values: CDR1 LGHNA, CDR2 YNFKEQ. The CDR3 totals 12 residues. As DNA, the CDR3 is TGTGCCAGCACCTCTGGTCCCCCACCCCTCCACTTT. This codes for CASTSGPPPLHF.

The rearrangement joins TRBV6-6 to TRBJ1-5; TRBD1 matches at 7 bases. The CDR3 sequence is 14 residues long. Trimming at V came to 7 bases and at J to 2 bases, leaving 5 bases not matched to a gene. The germline CDR1 and CDR2 sequences are MNHNY and SVGAGI (reference sequence). Here the CDR3 reads CASISGGGNQPQHF. CDR3 sequence (DNA): TGTGCCAGCATTTCAGGGGGAGGCAATCAGCCCCAGCATTTT.

This sequence joins TRBV7-8 and TRBJ2-2, with D perhaps TRBD1 (5 bases). Trimming removed 2 bases at V and 6 bases at J, with 10 bases between. Germline loops: CDR1 SGHVS, CDR2 FQNEAQ. The CDR3 sequence is 14 residues long. The CDR3 coding sequence is TGTGCCAGCAGCTTACAGGGTTTGTCCGGGGAGCTGTTTTTT. It specifies CASSLQGLSGELFF.

The chain joins TRBV7-8 to TRBJ1-4; TRBD1 matches at 7 bases. Per germline, CDR1 SGHVS and CDR2 FQNEAQ. V dropped 2 bases and J dropped 8; count of bases not matched to a gene: 2. This CDR3 spans 13 amino acids. The CDR3 here is CASSLNRGEKLFF. CDR3 bases: TGTGCCAGCAGCTTAAACAGGGGCGAAAAACTGTTTTTT. Variable domain in full (rest from reference TRBV7-8 and TRBJ1-4): GAGVSQSPRYKVAKRGQDVALRCDPISGHVSLFWYQQALGQGPEFLTYFQNEAQLDKSGLPSDRFFAERPEGSVSTLKIQRTQQEDSAVYLCASSLNRGEKLFFGSGTQLSVL.

The chain joins TRBV7-2 to TRBJ2-1; TRBD1 might be the D (6 bases). CDR3 length equals 14 residues. Trimming took off 6 bases at V and 7 bases at J, with 16 bases between the two ends. Germline V gives CDR1 SGHTA, CDR2 FQGNSA. The CDR3 spells CASRPTGWLNEQFF. As DNA, the CDR3 is TGTGCCAGCAGACCTACAGGGTGGCTAAATGAGCAGTTCTTC.